In this sample, the clone carrying this T cell receptor (beta chain) turned up many times. This specimen belongs to a study of T cell repertoires in cytomegalovirus infection. TCRdb independently ran MiXCR on the reads; one entry per CDR3 protein. The sample shows under 150,000 distinct CDR3 sequences, almost 9% of them seen only once. This CDR3 is 14 amino acids long. Deletions cut 4 bases from V and 5 bases from J, with 14 bases between. Germline lookup yields CDR1 MDHEN and CDR2 SYDVKM. The receptor was isolated from a human donor in good health (CMV status not recorded). Some clones in this sample may be carry-over from other donors' samples. This chain joins TRBV28 and TRBJ1-1, with D maybe TRBD1 (6 bases). The specimen sequenced was PBMCs. Written as DNA, the CDR3 is TGTGCCAGCAGTTCCCCAGGGGTGGGAACTGAAGCTTTCTTT. This sequence encodes CASSSPGVGTEAFF.